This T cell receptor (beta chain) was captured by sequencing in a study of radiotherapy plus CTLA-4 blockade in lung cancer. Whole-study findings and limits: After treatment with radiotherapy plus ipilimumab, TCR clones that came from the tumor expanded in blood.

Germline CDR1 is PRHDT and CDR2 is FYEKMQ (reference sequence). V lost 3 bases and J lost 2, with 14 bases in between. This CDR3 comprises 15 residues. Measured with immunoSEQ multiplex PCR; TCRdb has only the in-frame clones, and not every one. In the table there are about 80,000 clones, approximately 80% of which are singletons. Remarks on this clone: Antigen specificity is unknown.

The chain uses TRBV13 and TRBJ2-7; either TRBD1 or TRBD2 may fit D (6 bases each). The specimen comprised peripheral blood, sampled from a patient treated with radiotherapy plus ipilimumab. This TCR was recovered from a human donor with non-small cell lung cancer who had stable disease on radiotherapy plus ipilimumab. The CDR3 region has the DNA TGTGCCAGCAGCTTGGGGGGCGGGGAGACCTACGAGCAGTACTTC. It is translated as CASSLGGGETYEQYF.